This note documents a single T cell receptor beta chain sequence. The antigen is undetermined. The sample originates from a study of breast tumors, draining lymph nodes, adjacent tissues. TCRdb reprocessed the multiplex PCR reads with MiXCR, giving one entry per CDR3 protein. The sample lists about 13,000 distinct CDR3 sequences, 62% occurring once. Study findings and constraints: The data were judged consistent with most tumor T cells coming from lymph node and expanding in tumor. Tumor and nontumor repertoires were significantly more similar in luminal-like than in basal-like breast cancer. Tumors had less TCR diversity than lymph nodes, more than nontumor tissue. The lymph node origin of tumor T cells was framed as consistent with a hypothesis, not demonstrated.

This receptor was obtained from a female donor with breast cancer. Some clones in this sample may be carry-over from other donors' samples. Material for sequencing was tumor-adjacent breast tissue.

CDR3 protein: CASSRGQGSGYGYTF. Here the CDR3 DNA reads TGTGCCAGCAGCCGAGGACAGGGCTCCGGCTATGGCTACACCTTC. The chain combines TRBV14 with TRBJ1-2; 8 bases line up with TRBD1. Unmatched junction bases numbered 8, after V lost 4 bases and J lost 4 bases. Germline V lookup: CDR1 SGHDN, CDR2 FVKESK. The CDR3 runs to 15 residues.